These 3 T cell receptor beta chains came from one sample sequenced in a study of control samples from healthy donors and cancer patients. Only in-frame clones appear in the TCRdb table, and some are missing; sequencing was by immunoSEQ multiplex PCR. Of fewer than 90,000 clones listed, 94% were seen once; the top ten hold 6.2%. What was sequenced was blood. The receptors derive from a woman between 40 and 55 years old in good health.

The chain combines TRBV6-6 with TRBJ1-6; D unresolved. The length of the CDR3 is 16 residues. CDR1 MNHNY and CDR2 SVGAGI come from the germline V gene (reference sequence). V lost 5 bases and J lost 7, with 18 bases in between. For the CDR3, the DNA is TGTGCCAGCAGTCCCTCTCCTATCGGCCTAAATTCACCCCTCCACTTT. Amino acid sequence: CASSPSPIGLNSPLHF.

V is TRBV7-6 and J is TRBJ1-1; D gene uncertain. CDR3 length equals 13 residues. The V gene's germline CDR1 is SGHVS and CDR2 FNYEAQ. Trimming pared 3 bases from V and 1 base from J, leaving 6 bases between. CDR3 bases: TGTGCCAGCAGCTTCCGGCGGAACACTGAAGCTTTCTTT. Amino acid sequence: CASSFRRNTEAFF.

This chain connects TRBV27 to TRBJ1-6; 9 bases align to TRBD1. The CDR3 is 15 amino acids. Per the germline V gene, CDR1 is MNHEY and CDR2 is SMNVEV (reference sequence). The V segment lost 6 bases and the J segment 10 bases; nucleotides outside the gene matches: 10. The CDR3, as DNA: TGTGCCAGCAGCTCAACGGGACAGGGTATCTCACCCCTCCACTTT. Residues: CASSSTGQGISPLHF.